This entry lists 24 T cell receptor beta chains sequenced from one sample in a study of T cell responses to AZD1222 COVID-19 vaccine. Some clones are missing from TCRdb's copy, which holds only in-frame ones; the method was immunoSEQ multiplex PCR. The sample has around 150,000 clones, around nine tenths seen once. The input for sequencing was peripheral blood, taken on day 0 of AZD1222 vaccination. Receptors were obtained from an adult in good health.

This clone was seen a handful of times. The CDR3 loop reads CASSERENSPLHF. The CDR3 bases are TGTGCCAGCAGTGAAAGGGAAAATTCACCCCTCCACTTT. The chain joins TRBV2 to TRBJ1-6; no definite D call. Germline CDR1 is SNHLY and CDR2 is FYNNEI. The V and J ends lost 2 bases and 7 bases respectively, with 6 bases between them. The CDR3 sequence is 13 residues long.

This chain links TRBV7-9 with TRBJ2-1, with D unresolved. There are 15 residues in the CDR3. Between the trimmed V and J ends, which lost 9 bases and 0 bases, there was a span of 15 bases. The germline CDR1 and CDR2 sequences are SEHNR and FQNEAQ (reference sequence). Written as DNA, the CDR3 is TGTGCCAGTCCGACCGAGGATTCCTCCTACAATGAGCAGTTCTTC. Residues: CASPTEDSSYNEQFF.

This chain connects TRBV7-9 to TRBJ2-7, with D maybe TRBD2 (6 bases). Germline V gives CDR1 SEHNR, CDR2 FQNEAQ (reference sequence). The CDR3 consists of 14 residues. The V gene lost 5 bases and the J gene lost 2 bases, with 13 bases spanning the gap. CDR3 sequence: CASSPRGPTYEQYF. The CDR3 bases are TGTGCCAGCAGCCCGCGGGGTCCGACCTACGAGCAGTACTTC.

The rearrangement links TRBV10-3 to TRBJ2-6; D gene uncertain. Germline values: CDR1 ENHRY, CDR2 SYGVKD. V lost 0 bases to trimming and J lost 0 bases, with 15 bases between them. CDR3 length: 19 residues. DNA for the CDR3: TGTGCCATCAGTGAGTCGTTAGGACGCGAAAGCTCTGGGGCCAACGTCCTGACTTTC. Amino acid sequence: CAISESLGRESSGANVLTF.

The CDR3 DNA is TGTGCCAGCAGCTTAGTTCTGGGAAATGAGCAGTTCTTC. This sequence encodes CASSLVLGNEQFF. The V call is TRBV11-1, the J call TRBJ2-1, with D hard to call. The CDR3 spans 13 residues. Trimming pared 1 base from V and 7 bases from J, leaving 8 bases between. Germline loops: CDR1 SGHAT, CDR2 FQDESV (reference sequence).

The V call is TRBV5-1, the J call TRBJ1-1; maybe TRBD1 (6 bases). V lost 4 bases, J lost 3 bases, and 13 bases lay in between. Germline lookup yields CDR1 SGHRS and CDR2 YFSETQ. The CDR3 runs to 14 residues. The CDR3 spells CASSLQPGDTEAFF. The CDR3 DNA reads as TGCGCCAGCAGCCTCCAACCAGGGGACACTGAAGCTTTCTTT.

V gene TRBV5-4 combines with J gene TRBJ2-7; 8 bases are shared with TRBD2. Germline V gene data show CDR1 as SGHNT and CDR2 as YYREEE (reference sequence). Losses at the gene ends were 2 bases for V and 5 bases for J; bases not matched to a gene: 9. The CDR3 sequence is 15 residues long. CDR3 bases: TGTGCCAGCAGCTTTGGGTTAGCGGGATATCACGAGCAGTACTTC. Translation: CASSFGLAGYHEQYF.

V usage is TRBV5-6 and J usage is TRBJ1-2, with D hard to call. In germline, CDR1 is SGHDT, CDR2 YYEEEE. This CDR3 spans 13 amino acids. V lost 6 bases, J lost 6 bases, and 15 bases lay in between. The CDR3 is CASTLAGVDGYTF. As DNA, the CDR3 is TGTGCCAGCACCCTTGCGGGAGTTGATGGCTACACCTTC.

This rearrangement joins TRBV28 to TRBJ2-7, with TRBD2 identical over 7 bases. The germline CDR1 and CDR2 sequences are MDHEN and SYDVKM. V was pared by 6 bases and J by 1 base, with 6 bases of the junction left unmatched. The CDR3 is 14 residues long. The DNA for the CDR3 is TGTGCCAGCAGCCCGGGCGGGGGATCCTACGAGCAGTACTTC. It translates to CASSPGGGSYEQYF.

The chain links TRBV18 to TRBJ1-1; D not resolved. The CDR3 has 14 residues. Germline values: CDR1 KGHSH, CDR2 LQKENI. With 2 bases removed from V and 2 bases from J, the gap between germline ends came to 9 bases. CDR3 in amino acids: CASSPSNRNTEAFF. The DNA for the CDR3 is TGTGCCAGCTCACCATCAAACAGAAACACTGAAGCTTTCTTT.

The rearrangement joins TRBV7-3 to TRBJ2-1; TRBD2 matches at 8 bases. Germline CDR1 reads SGHTA; CDR2 reads FQGTGA. The CDR3 is made up of 14 amino acids. The junction had 2 bases not matched to a gene; V was cut back by 3 bases and J by 4 bases. CDR3 loop: CASSLGTSYNEQFF. CDR3 DNA sequence: TGTGCCAGCAGCTTGGGGACTAGTTACAATGAGCAGTTCTTC.

The genes are TRBV4-1 and TRBJ2-5, with D unclear. Germline assignment: CDR1 MGHRA and CDR2 YSYEKL. The CDR3 spans 13 residues. V shed 2 bases and J shed 1 base, with 5 bases lying between them. The chain's CDR3 is CASSQLPQETQYF. The CDR3 region has the DNA TGCGCCAGCAGCCAACTACCCCAAGAGACCCAGTACTTC.

This chain uses TRBV18 with TRBJ2-1, with D uncertain. Germline assignment: CDR1 KGHSH and CDR2 LQKENI. V was pared by 0 bases and J by 8 bases, with 14 bases between. The CDR3 extends over 15 amino acids. CDR3 protein: CASSPPGSRADEQFF. CDR3 nucleotide sequence: TGTGCCAGCTCACCACCGGGTAGCCGGGCGGATGAGCAGTTCTTC.

This rearrangement joins TRBV2 to TRBJ2-2; maybe TRBD2 (6 bases). The CDR3 is made up of 14 amino acids. V dropped 6 bases and J dropped 2 bases, with 10 bases sitting between them. CDR1 SNHLY and CDR2 FYNNEI come from the germline V gene. The CDR3 nucleotides read TGTGCCAGCAGGGGGCGGGGTAACACCGGGGAGCTGTTTTTT. Its translation: CASRGRGNTGELFF.

The chain combines TRBV3-1 (or the pseudogene TRBV3-2) with TRBJ2-2; D unclear. Germline lookup yields CDR1 LGHDT and CDR2 YNNKEL (reference sequence). This CDR3 spans 18 amino acids. Trimming stripped 1 base from V and 0 bases from J, with 15 bases between. CDR3 coding DNA: TGTGCCAGCAGCCAAGTGCCCGGTAAGAAAACGAACACCGGGGAGCTGTTTTTT. It yields the protein CASSQVPGKKTNTGELFF.

This clone appeared a few times. This chain joins TRBV15 and TRBJ2-7, with 15 nucleotides matching TRBD2. The germline V gene has CDR1 LNHNV and CDR2 YYDKDF (reference sequence). The CDR3 is 19 amino acids. With 0 bases clipped from V and 1 base from J, the junction kept 7 bases outside the gene matches. The CDR3, as DNA: TGTGCCACCAGCAGAGACGGCCGGACTAGCGGGAGGGGATCCTACGAGCAGTACTTC. It codes for CATSRDGRTSGRGSYEQYF.

V usage is TRBV15 and J usage is TRBJ1-5; D remains ambiguous. This CDR3 has 15 amino acids. V was trimmed by 1 base and J by 0 bases, leaving 7 bases between them. Per germline, CDR1 LNHNV and CDR2 YYDKDF (reference sequence). In DNA, the CDR3 is TGTGCCACCAGCAGAGTGCCCTATAGCAATCAGCCCCAGCATTTT. Amino acid sequence: CATSRVPYSNQPQHF.

The CDR3 region is CASSQGRGMNTEAFF. The CDR3 coding sequence is TGCGCCAGCAGCCAAGGTAGGGGCATGAACACTGAAGCTTTCTTT. The chain combines TRBV4-3 with TRBJ1-1; D may be TRBD1 (5 bases). V lost 1 base and J 0 bases, leaving 9 bases between the germline ends. Germline V gene data show CDR1 as LGHNA and CDR2 as YSLEER. The CDR3 is 15 residues long.

V gene TRBV6-2 or TRBV6-3 combines with J gene TRBJ2-1, with 7 bases identical to TRBD2. Germline V CDR1 and CDR2: MNHEY, SVGEGT. The length of the CDR3 is 16 residues. The junction had 8 bases not matched to a gene; V was cut back by 2 bases and J by 4 bases. This CDR3 is CASSYRGGSQYNEQFF. Here the CDR3 DNA reads TGTGCCAGCAGTTACAGGGGCGGGAGTCAGTACAATGAGCAGTTCTTC.

The chain recombines TRBV21-1 with TRBJ2-7; TRBD1 is taken as the D call from the table, unchecked against the DNA. TRBV21-1 is annotated as a pseudogene. The CDR3 spans 18 residues. The CDR3 loop is CASSALQQGRPSSYEQYF. The CDR3 DNA follows: TGTGCCAGCAGCGCACTTCAACAGGGCAGACCCAGCTCCTACGAGCAGTACTTC.

This clone was found once. The V and J genes are TRBV27 and TRBJ1-5; 9 nucleotides match TRBD1. Germline V gene data show CDR1 as MNHEY and CDR2 as SMNVEV (reference sequence). This CDR3 has 15 residues. Germline trimming cut 3 bases from V and 6 bases from J; bases unmatched to any gene: 6. CDR3 bases: TGTGCCAGCAGTTTCGGGACAGGGACGAGTCAGCCCCAGCATTTT. Protein product: CASSFGTGTSQPQHF.

The rearrangement joins TRBV15 to TRBJ1-1, with D hard to call. The CDR3 contains 14 residues. In germline, CDR1 is LNHNV, CDR2 YYDKDF (reference sequence). Trimming cost V 0 bases and J 1 base, with 6 bases left between them. The CDR3 DNA reads as TGTGCCACCAGCAGAGAGCGGGAGAACACTGAAGCTTTCTTT. Its translation is CATSRERENTEAFF.

V is TRBV18 and J is TRBJ1-1; maybe TRBD1 (5 bases). This CDR3 contains 16 residues. The germline V and J ends were trimmed by 3 bases and 2 bases, with 16 bases remaining between them. From germline, CDR1 is KGHSH and CDR2 LQKENI. The CDR3 region has the DNA TGTGCCAGCTCACCCCCGGGGGGGAGGGGTAACACTGAAGCTTTCTTT. Residues: CASSPPGGRGNTEAFF. The whole variable domain, filled in from reference TRBV18 and TRBJ1-1, reads NAGVMQNPRHLVRRRGQEARLRCSPMKGHSHVYWYRQLPEEGLKFMVYLQKENIIDESGMPKERFSAEFPKEGPSILRIQQVVRGDSAAYFCASSPPGGRGNTEAFFGQGTRLTVV.

The chain links TRBV9 to TRBJ1-6, with D maybe TRBD1 (5 bases). Germline CDR1 and CDR2: SGDLS and YYNGEE. Trimming removed 3 bases from V and 0 bases from J, with 19 bases in between. The CDR3 is made up of 19 amino acids. The CDR3 region is CASSDGPGGQSSYNSPLHF. The CDR3 bases are TGTGCCAGCAGCGACGGCCCGGGGGGTCAGAGCTCCTATAATTCACCCCTCCACTTT.